The 22 T cell receptor beta chains given below trace back to one sample, sequenced in a study of tissue T cells after allogeneic stem cell transplantation. The assay was immunoSEQ multiplex PCR, and TCRdb's table has in-frame clones only and misses some. The sample consists of about 5,500 clones, roughly 48% of them appearing once. Time point noted: mouse harvest day 7 after allogeneic transplant. Tail vein injection delivered 10^7 T-cell-depleted bone marrow cells and 10^6 splenic CD5+ T cells. The sample was gut tissue. Source of these receptors: a female BALB/c mouse given C57BL/6 T cells with graft-versus-host disease after an allogeneic hematopoietic cell transplant.

Worth noting for this clone: Gene names are the mouse ones. The DNA ends 1 residue before the CDR3 does, and the rest of the CDR3 is filled in from the germline J gene. This chain uses TRBV26 with TRBJ1-2; D unresolved. This CDR3 spans 13 amino acids. Trimming removed 2 bases at V and 0 bases at J, with 4 bases between. CDR1 is KGHPV, CDR2 FQNQEV, per germline (reference sequence). CDR3 loop: CASSLNANSDYTF. CDR3 bases read: TGTGCCAGCAGTCTGAATGCAAACTCCGACTACACC.

This clone has just a few counts. The listed genes are named as in mouse. The read ends 1 residue before the CDR3 terminus; that terminus is restored from the germline J gene. This sequence joins TRBV13-2 and TRBJ2-7; TRBD1 matches 9 bases. Germline V CDR1 and CDR2: NNHNN, SYGAGS (reference sequence). The J segment lost 6 bases and the V segment lost 2 bases, leaving 0 bases of the junction unmatched. The CDR3 is 12 residues long. CDR3 DNA (partial): TGTGCCAGCGGTGAGACAGGGGGTGAACAGTAC. This translates into CASGETGGEQY. From start to end, the CDR3 is CASGETGGEQYF.

As to this clone: Mouse gene names apply. The read gets to within 1 residue of the CDR3 end, and the germline J gene fills in the rest. V usage is TRBV3 and J usage is TRBJ2-1, with TRBD2 matching 7 bases. Germline loops: CDR1 SNHLY, CDR2 FYNGKV (reference sequence). After removal of 4 bases from V and 3 bases from J, the junction contained 0 bases not matched to a gene. The CDR3 has 13 amino acids. CDR3 bases read: TGTGCCAGCAGCTGGGGGGGCTATGCTGAGCAGTTC. Encoded protein: CASSWGGYAEQF. The CDR3 in full is CASSWGGYAEQFF.

As regards this clone: Mouse germline and gene names are used. Read data end 1 residue before the CDR3 end; the end is taken from the germline J gene. This rearrangement joins TRBV3 to TRBJ2-2; the match to TRBD1 covers 7 bases. CDR1 and CDR2 from the germline V gene are SNHLY and FYNGKV (reference sequence). V dropped 6 bases and J dropped 3; count of bases not matched to a gene: 1. This CDR3 spans 13 amino acids. The CDR3 bases that were read are TGTGCCAGCAGGACAGGGTACACCGGGCAGCTCTAC. Its translation is CASRTGYTGQLY. Given in full, the CDR3 is CASRTGYTGQLYF.

As to this clone: Gene names follow the mouse nomenclature. The read terminates 1 residue before the CDR3 end, so the remaining end is supplied by the germline J gene. The chain has TRBV26 and TRBJ2-1; either TRBD1 or TRBD2 may supply D (5 bases each). This CDR3 is built from 16 residues. Deletions cut 2 bases from V and 1 base from J, with 12 bases between. Germline CDR1 and CDR2: KGHPV and FQNQEV (reference sequence). The DNA read from the CDR3 is TGTGCCAGCAGTCTGGAGGGGCGCAGGAACTATGCTGAGCAGTTC. Encoded protein: CASSLEGRRNYAEQF. In full, the CDR3 reads CASSLEGRRNYAEQFF.

This clone is deemed hyperexpanded. Gene names are the mouse ones. The read stops 1 residue short of the end of the CDR3; the missing end is completed from the germline J gene. The rearrangement uses TRBV3 and TRBJ2-7; no clear D. Germline V CDR1 and CDR2: SNHLY, FYNGKV (reference sequence). The CDR3 runs 12 residues. V shed 5 bases and J shed 1 base, with 6 bases lying between them. The DNA read from the CDR3 is TGTGCCAGCAGCGACAAGTCCTATGAACAGTAC. Amino acids: CASSDKSYEQY. The whole CDR3 region reads CASSDKSYEQYF.

This clone was observed a handful of times. The germline and genes are mouse ones. With the read ending 1 residue before the CDR3 end, the germline J gene is used to fill in that end. The chain employs TRBV19 and TRBJ2-1; D uncertain. The CDR3 contains 11 residues. Germline CDR1 is FNHDT and CDR2 is SITEND (reference sequence). The ends were cut back, 2 bases at V and 7 bases at J, with 4 bases in the middle. Here the CDR3 reads CASSMWAEQFF. The part of the CDR3 DNA that was read is TGTGCCAGCAGTATGTGGGCTGAGCAGTTC. Supplemented by reference TRBV19 and TRBJ2-1, the full variable domain reads GGIITQTPKFLIGQEGQKLTLKCQQNFNHDTMYWYRQDSGKGLRLIYYSITENDLQKGDLSEGYDASREKKSSFSLTVTSAQKNEMAVFLCASSMWAEQFFGPGTRLTVL.

Turning to this clone: Gene labels here are mouse ones. The read ends 1 residue shy of where the CDR3 ends; the end is completed using the germline J gene. The V call is TRBV5, the J call TRBJ2-5; the D is unclear. With 0 bases removed from V and 0 bases from J, the gap between germline ends came to 4 bases. The CDR3 has 14 residues. Per the germline V gene, CDR1 is LGHNA and CDR2 is YNLKQL (reference sequence). The sequenced part of the CDR3 DNA is TGTGCCAGCAGCCAAGATGTAAACCAAGACACCCAGTAC. Its translation: CASSQDVNQDTQY. The full-length CDR3 reads as CASSQDVNQDTQYF.

Of note for this clone: Mouse gene names and germline throughout. The sequence runs out 1 residue before the end of the CDR3; the remainder is reconstructed from the germline J gene. The chain uses TRBV24 and TRBJ2-5; possibly TRBD2 for D (5 bases). Trimming shortened V by 6 bases and J by 2 bases, and 9 bases separated the two germline ends. The CDR3 runs 13 residues. CDR1 KGHTA and CDR2 FRNEEI come from the germline V gene. The CDR3 region is CASSSDFQDTQYF. The sequenced part of the CDR3 DNA is TGTGCCAGCAGCTCGGACTTCCAAGACACCCAGTAC.

In regard to this clone: Gene names and germline refer to mouse. The sequenced fragment ends 1 residue before the CDR3 boundary, so the rest is inferred from the germline J gene. The chain joins TRBV1 to TRBJ2-5; TRBD1 matches 7 bases. Germline V CDR1 and CDR2: NSQYPW, LRSPGD (reference sequence). V gave up 1 base and J gave up 3 bases; unmatched junction bases: 1. The length of the CDR3 is 14 residues. CDR3 protein: CTCSAGGQQDTQYF. The DNA read from the CDR3 is TGCACCTGCAGTGCAGGGGGACAGCAAGACACCCAGTAC.

This clone was counted between two and nine times. Here the gene names and germline are mouse. The read is 1 residue too short to cover the CDR3 end, so that end is filled in from the germline J gene. This sequence joins TRBV23 and TRBJ2-1. Germline values: CDR1 KGHTA, CDR2 FQNQQP. The CDR3 totals 14 residues. The chain's CDR3 is CSSSQSYPYAEQFF. CDR3 bases read: TGCTCCAGCAGTCAATCGTACCCCTATGCTGAGCAGTTC.

This clone came up a few times. Gene labels here are mouse ones. From the germline J gene comes the end of the CDR3, since the read stops 1 residue before it. The chain recombines TRBV23 with TRBJ2-5; the table calls TRBD2, which could not be checked here. The CDR3 is 14 amino acids. Germline CDR1 is KGHTA and CDR2 is FQNQQP. The CDR3 bases that were read are TGCTCCAGCAGTCAATTTGGGAACCAAGACACCCAGTAC. The encoded protein is CSSSQFGNQDTQY. In full, the CDR3 is CSSSQFGNQDTQYF.

Comment on this clone: Mouse gene names apply. The read finishes 1 residue shy of the CDR3 end, and the germline J gene is used to complete it. V usage is TRBV26 and J usage is TRBJ2-7, with TRBD1 identical over 8 bases. The CDR3 totals 12 residues. Per the germline V gene, CDR1 is KGHPV and CDR2 is FQNQEV (reference sequence). V was pared by 4 bases and J by 5 bases, with 1 base of the junction left unmatched. CDR3 protein: CASSPQGDEQYF. The DNA read from the CDR3 is TGTGCCAGCAGTCCACAGGGGGATGAACAGTAC. Full variable domain (remainder filled in from reference TRBV26 and TRBJ2-7): NSKVIQTPRYLVKGQGQKAKMRCIPEKGHPVVFWYQQNKNNEFKFLINFQNQEVLQQIDMTEKRFSAECPSNSPCSLEIQSSEAGDSALYLCASSPQGDEQYFGPGTRLTVL.

This clone was observed a few times. Genes and germline come from the mouse. The read ends 1 residue early relative to the CDR3; the germline J gene fills the gap. V is TRBV12-1 and J is TRBJ2-4; 11 bases align to TRBD2. The germline gives CDR1 SGHSN, CDR2 HYEKVE. With 4 bases clipped from V and 5 bases from J, the junction kept 7 bases outside the gene matches. The CDR3 consists of 15 residues. The chain's CDR3 is CASSRNWGGGNTLYF. The part of the CDR3 DNA that was read is TGTGCCAGCTCCCGAAACTGGGGGGGCGGAAACACCTTGTAC.

Judged by abundance, this clone is medium-sized. Gene names denote mouse genes. The chain's CDR3 is CASSQDRGAYEQYF. Partial CDR3 DNA: TGTGCCAGCAGCCAGGACAGGGGGGCCTATGAACAGTAC. This chain uses TRBV2 with TRBJ2-7; 10 bases match TRBD1. The read ends 1 residue early relative to the CDR3; the germline J gene fills the gap. The V gene end was trimmed by 3 bases and the J gene end by 2 bases; junction bases not matched to a gene: 1. Germline V CDR1 and CDR2: LGHNA, YSYQKL. This CDR3 has 14 residues.

As to this clone: Any gene name here is a mouse gene name. The read falls 1 residue short of the CDR3 end, and the missing part is taken from the germline J gene. This chain joins TRBV3 and TRBJ2-7, with 8 bases lining up with TRBD2. With V trimmed by 1 base and J by 2 bases, 1 base remained unmatched. This CDR3 is 14 amino acids long. Germline-derived CDR1 and CDR2 are SNHLY and FYNGKV (reference sequence). The sequenced part of the CDR3 DNA is TGTGCCAGCAGCTTAGGCTGGGGGGCCTATGAACAGTAC. It is translated as CASSLGWGAYEQY. The whole CDR3 region reads CASSLGWGAYEQYF.

Concerning this clone itself: Any gene name here is a mouse gene name. Read data end 1 residue before the CDR3 end; the end is taken from the germline J gene. This rearrangement joins TRBV19 to TRBJ2-7; TRBD2 matches 8 bases. The CDR3 covers 15 residues. In germline, CDR1 is FNHDT, CDR2 SITEND (reference sequence). The trim removed 6 bases at V and 6 bases at J, leaving 14 bases unmatched. The CDR3: CASTRGGRGGLEQYF. The CDR3 bases that were read are TGTGCCAGCACTCGGGGGGGGCGGGGGGGGCTTGAACAGTAC.

There are a few counts of this clone. Mouse germline and gene names are used. The read terminates 1 residue before the CDR3 end, so the remaining end is supplied by the germline J gene. V usage is TRBV26 and J usage is TRBJ1-1, with no clear D. Germline CDR1 is KGHPV and CDR2 is FQNQEV (reference sequence). This CDR3 is built from 12 residues. Between the trimmed V and J ends, which lost 3 bases and 4 bases, there was a span of 6 bases. Incomplete CDR3 DNA: TGTGCCAGCAGTCTTGGGTTCACAGAAGTCTTC. Translated, it gives CASSLGFTEVF. In full, the CDR3 reads CASSLGFTEVFF.

Turning to this clone: The gene symbols are mouse symbols. The read comes to an end 1 residue before the CDR3 does, leaving the germline J gene to fill in the end. This sequence joins TRBV1 and TRBJ1-4; a weak D match, TRBD1 (5 bases). There are 14 residues in the CDR3. Trimming stripped 4 bases from V and 6 bases from J, with 12 bases between. Per the germline V gene, CDR1 is NSQYPW and CDR2 is LRSPGD (reference sequence). CDR3 sequence: CTCSDPGTHERLFF. CDR3 DNA, as far as it was read: TGCACCTGCAGTGACCCCGGGACCCACGAAAGATTATTT.

This clone is deemed large. The gene names here belong to mouse. The read ends 1 residue shy of where the CDR3 ends; the end is completed using the germline J gene. Other DNA variants within this sample encode the same CDR3. The chain is built from TRBV19 and TRBJ1-3; no clear D gene. The ends were cut back, 4 bases at V and 0 bases at J, with 8 bases in the middle. Germline V gene lookup returns CDR1 FNHDT and CDR2 SITEND (reference sequence). CDR3 length equals 14 residues. CDR3 loop: CASSWAVSGNTLYF. CDR3 bases read: TGTGCCAGCAGTTGGGCCGTTTCTGGAAATACGCTCTAT.

As for this clone: Germline and genes here are mouse. The CDR3 end falls 1 residue outside the read, so it is completed with the germline J gene. The same CDR3 arises from other DNA sequences in this sample as well. The chain links TRBV3 to TRBJ2-7; TRBD1 agrees at 7 bases. CDR3 length: 13 amino acids. The germline gives CDR1 SNHLY, CDR2 FYNGKV (reference sequence). The ends lost 5 bases at V and 3 bases at J; junction bases unmatched: 4. CDR3 in amino acids: CASSRTGGYEQYF. CDR3 DNA (partial): TGTGCCAGCAGCCGGACAGGAGGCTATGAACAGTAC.

This clone was observed once. The germline and genes are mouse ones. With the read ending 1 residue before the CDR3 end, the germline J gene is used to fill in that end. The V call is TRBV15, the J call TRBJ1-6, with no clear D. TRBJ1-6 is assigned to the ORF class and has an uncertain function. The germline CDR1 and CDR2 sequences are SGHND and FRSKSL. The CDR3 extends over 9 amino acids. CDR3 loop: CAVDSPLYF. Partial CDR3 DNA: TGTGCGGTGGATTCGCCCCTCTAC.